These 26 T cell receptor beta chains came from one sample sequenced in a study of blood T cell repertoires in COVID-19. Assay: immunoSEQ multiplex PCR; the TCRdb copy retains only in-frame clones and omits some. Of approximately 220,000 clones listed, around four fifths are singletons. Sample: peripheral blood. These receptors all come from a man aged 40-49 years with acute or convalescent COVID-19.

This chain uses TRBV20-1 with TRBJ1-2; D remains ambiguous. This CDR3 spans 11 amino acids. CDR1 and CDR2 (germline): DFQATT, SNEGSKA (reference sequence). Trimming cost V 1 base and J 6 bases, with 6 bases left between them. The CDR3 region is CSARGANGYTF. The DNA for the CDR3 is TGCAGTGCTAGAGGAGCGAATGGCTACACCTTC.

V and J are TRBV5-4 and TRBJ2-1; TRBD1 aligns across 8 bases. The CDR3 length is 15 residues. V trimming: 7 bases; J trimming: 2 bases; junction bases outside the gene matches: 8. The germline gives CDR1 SGHNT, CDR2 YYREEE (reference sequence). In nucleotides, the CDR3 is TGTGCCAGCTCCCCTGGGACAGGTGCCTACAATGAGCAGTTCTTC. Its protein is CASSPGTGAYNEQFF.

This chain joins TRBV10-3 and TRBJ2-7, with 8 bases that match TRBD2. Unmatched junction bases numbered 7, after V lost 6 bases and J lost 0 bases. This CDR3 is built from 15 residues. CDR1 and CDR2 (germline): ENHRY, SYGVKD. This CDR3 reads CAISPREGASYEQYF. The CDR3 DNA is TGTGCCATCAGCCCCCGGGAGGGAGCCTCCTACGAGCAGTACTTC.

The chain couples TRBV10-2 to TRBJ2-1; 11 positions match TRBD2. V lost 0 bases, J lost 14 bases, and 6 bases stayed unmatched. CDR3 length equals 14 residues. Germline CDR1 is WSHSY and CDR2 is SAAADI. CDR3 sequence: CASSESGLAAAKFF. In DNA form, the CDR3 reads TGCGCCAGCAGTGAGTCGGGACTAGCGGCTGCCAAGTTCTTC.

The V and J genes are TRBV7-9 and TRBJ1-3, with 12 bases that match TRBD1. V lost 5 bases and J lost 3; bases outside the gene matches: 8. Germline V gene sequence: CDR1 SEHNR, CDR2 FQNEAQ (reference sequence). CDR3 length: 17 amino acids. CDR3 DNA sequence: TGTGCCAGCAGCCCACAAGGGACAGGGGGCTTTGGAAACACCATATATTTT. This gives the protein CASSPQGTGGFGNTIYF.

The chain carries TRBV23-1 and TRBJ1-2; D is uncertain. TRBV23-1 qualifies as an ORF whose function is uncertain. CDR3 length equals 15 residues. V lost 0 bases and J lost 3, with 11 bases in between. In DNA form, the CDR3 reads TGCGCCAGCAGTCAATCAATCACCGACTACTATGGCTACACCTTC. This sequence encodes CASSQSITDYYGYTF.

This rearrangement joins TRBV7-8 to TRBJ1-1; 7 positions agree with TRBD1. This CDR3 spans 12 amino acids. Trimming took 5 bases from V and 6 from J; bases not matched to a gene: 3. CDR1 and CDR2 from the germline V gene are SGHVS and FQNEAQ. The CDR3 DNA reads TGTGCCAGCAGCCCGGGGACAGCTGAAGCTTTCTTT. Translation: CASSPGTAEAFF. The full variable domain, its missing parts supplied by reference TRBV7-8 and TRBJ1-1, is GAGVSQSPRYKVAKRGQDVALRCDPISGHVSLFWYQQALGQGPEFLTYFQNEAQLDKSGLPSDRFFAERPEGSVSTLKIQRTQQEDSAVYLCASSPGTAEAFFGQGTRLTVV.

A single count supports this clone. V is TRBV30 and J is TRBJ1-1; weak D call: TRBD1 (6 bases). The CDR3 runs 14 residues. The germline V and J ends were trimmed by 0 bases and 6 bases, with 14 bases remaining between them. Germline loops: CDR1 GTSNPN, CDR2 SVGIG (reference sequence). CDR3 residues: CAWSVVGGRAEAFF. CDR3 in DNA: TGTGCCTGGAGTGTAGTAGGGGGGAGGGCTGAAGCTTTCTTT.

J is TRBJ1-2 and V is TRBV6-5; 8 bases fit TRBD1. There are 15 residues in the CDR3. Looked up from germline, CDR1 is MNHEY and CDR2 is SVGAGI. V gave up 6 bases and J gave up 4 bases; unmatched junction bases: 10. The CDR3 DNA sequence: TGTGCCAGCAGCGTAAGGACAGGGCCGGCCTATGGCTACACCTTC. Translating gives CASSVRTGPAYGYTF.

The V and J genes are TRBV19 and TRBJ1-4; D possibly corresponds to TRBD1 (6 bases). V lost 5 bases and J 6 bases, leaving 13 bases between the germline ends. Germline-derived CDR1 and CDR2 are LNHDA and SQIVND (reference sequence). The CDR3 is 14 residues long. As DNA, the CDR3 is TGTGCCAGTAGTCCCCCAGGGGCAGATGAAAAACTGTTTTTT. Translating gives CASSPPGADEKLFF.

The chain combines TRBV2 with TRBJ2-1, with D perhaps matching TRBD2 (6 bases). This CDR3 is built from 16 residues. The germline V gene has CDR1 SNHLY and CDR2 FYNNEI. Trimming stripped 7 bases from V and 5 bases from J, with 21 bases between. CDR3 protein: CASTSGDSSWDNEQFF. DNA of the CDR3: TGTGCCAGCACTTCGGGGGATAGCTCCTGGGACAATGAGCAGTTCTTC.

The genes are TRBV6-5 and TRBJ1-2; D gene uncertain. Germline loops: CDR1 MNHEY, CDR2 SVGAGI. Trimming removed 0 bases at V and 8 bases at J, with 10 bases between. The CDR3 covers 13 residues. The CDR3: CASSYSFSEGYTF. In DNA, the CDR3 is TGTGCCAGCAGTTACTCCTTTTCGGAGGGCTACACCTTC.

The J gene is TRBJ1-5, the V gene TRBV4-1; tentatively, D is TRBD1 (5 bases). The CDR3 covers 16 residues. The V end was cut by 1 base, the J end by 2 bases, with 12 bases between. CDR1 and CDR2 from the germline V gene are MGHRA and YSYEKL. This CDR3 is CASSQVVTQGNQPQHF. As DNA, the CDR3 is TGCGCCAGCAGCCAAGTTGTGACACAGGGCAATCAGCCCCAGCATTTT.

V is TRBV12-3 or TRBV12-4 and J is TRBJ2-2; D is perhaps TRBD2 (5 bases). The CDR3 consists of 13 residues. Trimming cost V 5 bases and J 6 bases, with 10 bases left between them. Here the CDR3 reads CASSLDWAGELFF. In DNA form, the CDR3 reads TGTGCCAGCAGTCTGGACTGGGCCGGGGAGCTGTTTTTT.

The chain's CDR3 is CASTYPSGIEQYF. Here the CDR3 DNA reads TGTGCCAGCACGTACCCGAGCGGAATCGAGCAGTACTTC. The genes are TRBV18 and TRBJ2-7; D might be TRBD2 (5 bases). The CDR3 consists of 13 residues. V was pared by 8 bases and J by 6 bases, with 17 bases between. CDR1 KGHSH and CDR2 LQKENI come from the germline V gene.

This sequence joins TRBV11-3 and TRBJ2-3, with 9 bases identical to TRBD2. V lost 6 bases, J lost 2 bases, and 3 bases stayed unmatched. Germline CDR1 is SGHNT and CDR2 is YENEEA. The CDR3 totals 14 residues. CDR3 in DNA: TGTGCCAGCAGTCTAGCGGGGACCACAGATACGCAGTATTTT. It specifies CASSLAGTTDTQYF.

In its sample, this clone was seen a few times. This sequence joins TRBV7-8 and TRBJ1-2; 7 bases map to TRBD1. With V trimmed by 6 bases and J by 4 bases, 8 bases remained unmatched. Per germline, CDR1 SGHVS and CDR2 FQNEAQ. This CDR3 region has 14 residues. The CDR3 is CASSSGRTGYGYTF. CDR3 DNA: TGTGCCAGCAGTTCCGGCCGGACAGGCTATGGCTACACCTTC.

The chain links TRBV3-1 (or the pseudogene TRBV3-2) to TRBJ1-1; D unclear. CDR1 is LGHDT and CDR2 is YNNKEL in the germline V gene (reference sequence). Trimming pared 3 bases from V and 11 bases from J, leaving 16 bases between. CDR3 size: 13 residues. For the CDR3, the DNA is TGTGCCAGCAGCCAGGGGTTGGGAGGATCGGCTTTCTTT. It translates to CASSQGLGGSAFF.

CDR3 loop: CASYNTEAFF. CDR3 bases: TGTGCCAGCTATAACACTGAAGCTTTCTTT. The chain combines TRBV6-5 with TRBJ1-1, with unresolved D. Trimming cost V 8 bases and J 2 bases, with 3 bases left between them. This CDR3 has 10 amino acids. Germline lookup yields CDR1 MNHEY and CDR2 SVGAGI.

The V call is TRBV10-3, the J call TRBJ2-1, with TRBD2 matching 9 bases. This CDR3 comprises 13 residues. Germline V gene sequence: CDR1 ENHRY, CDR2 SYGVKD. The J segment lost 10 bases and the V segment lost 6 bases, leaving 7 bases of the junction unmatched. This chain's CDR3 is CAISGPLAGEQFF. The CDR3 DNA reads as TGTGCCATCAGCGGACCACTAGCGGGCGAGCAGTTCTTC.

V gene TRBV15 combines with J gene TRBJ1-3; D gene ambiguous. Per germline, CDR1 LNHNV and CDR2 YYDKDF (reference sequence). Trimming took off 6 bases at V and 9 bases at J, with 18 bases between the two ends. The CDR3 sequence is 14 residues long. In nucleotides, the CDR3 is TGTGCCACCAGTGGAGGAGAACCTGGAGGCACCATATATTTT. It translates to CATSGGEPGGTIYF.

The chain couples TRBV18 to TRBJ1-2; unclear D gene. This CDR3 has 14 amino acids. The V gene lost 1 base and the J gene lost 4 bases, with 10 bases spanning the gap. Germline CDR1 KGHSH, CDR2 LQKENI. CDR3 nucleotides: TGTGCCAGCTCACCACAAGGAGAGGTCTATGGCTACACCTTC. Translated, it gives CASSPQGEVYGYTF.

This clone has more than one count but fewer than ten. The chain joins TRBV27 to TRBJ1-2, with TRBD1 matching over 10 bases. The CDR3 has 15 amino acids. Germline V gene lookup returns CDR1 MNHEY and CDR2 SMNVEV (reference sequence). V shed 5 bases, J shed 5 bases, and the junction held 8 bases outside the gene matches. The CDR3 reads CASSPGTGERYGYTF. CDR3 nucleotides: TGTGCCAGCAGTCCCGGGACAGGGGAGAGGTATGGCTACACCTTC.

This chain uses TRBV5-8 with TRBJ2-5, with 12 bases lining up with TRBD2. The CDR3 is 15 amino acids. Germline V gene sequence: CDR1 SGHTS, CDR2 YDEGEE. V gave up 2 bases and J gave up 4 bases; unmatched junction bases: 3. The CDR3 reads CASSFQGLAGETQYF. The CDR3 DNA follows: TGTGCCAGCAGCTTCCAGGGACTAGCGGGAGAGACCCAGTACTTC. The whole variable domain, remainder taken from reference TRBV5-8 and TRBJ2-5, is EAGVTQSPTHLIKTRGQQATLRCSPISGHTSVYWYQQALGLGLQFLLWYDEGEERNRGNFPPRFSGRQFPNYSSELNVNALELEDSALYLCASSFQGLAGETQYFGPGTRLLVL.

This chain uses TRBV6-5 with TRBJ1-3, with D possibly matching TRBD1 (5 bases). In germline, CDR1 is MNHEY, CDR2 SVGAGI. The CDR3 extends over 16 amino acids. V was clipped by 0 bases and J by 0 bases, with 9 bases between them. This CDR3 reads CASSYSGDSSGNTIYF. The DNA for the CDR3 is TGTGCCAGCAGTTACTCCGGAGACAGCTCTGGAAACACCATATATTTT.

This sequence joins TRBV24-1 and TRBJ1-5; perhaps TRBD1 as D (6 bases). Trimming took off 3 bases at V and 1 base at J, with 21 bases between the two ends. This CDR3 is built from 19 residues. The V gene's germline CDR1 is KGHDR and CDR2 SFDVKD. In nucleotides, the CDR3 is TGTGCCACCAGTGATCGGACAGTTGAGAGAGGGACAAGCAATCAGCCCCAGCATTTT. It is translated as CATSDRTVERGTSNQPQHF.